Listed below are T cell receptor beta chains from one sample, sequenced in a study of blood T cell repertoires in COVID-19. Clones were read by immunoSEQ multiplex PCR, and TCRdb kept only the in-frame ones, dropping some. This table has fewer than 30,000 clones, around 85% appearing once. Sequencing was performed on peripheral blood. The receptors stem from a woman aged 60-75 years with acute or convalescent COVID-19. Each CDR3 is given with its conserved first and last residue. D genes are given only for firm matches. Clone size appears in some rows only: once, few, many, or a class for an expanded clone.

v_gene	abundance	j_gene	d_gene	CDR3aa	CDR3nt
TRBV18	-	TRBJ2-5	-	CASSPTRETQYF	TGTGCCAGCTCACCCACCCGGGAGACCCAGTACTTC
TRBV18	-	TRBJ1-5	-	CASSPGSNQPQHF	TGTGCCAGCTCGCCAGGCAGCAATCAGCCCCAGCATTTT
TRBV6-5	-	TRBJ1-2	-	CASTGALGYGYTF	TGTGCCAGCACAGGGGCTCTTGGCTATGGCTACACCTTC
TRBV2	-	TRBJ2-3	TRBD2	CASNPKAGTTRGDTQYF	TGTGCCAGCAATCCCAAAGCGGGGACCACCCGGGGAGATACGCAGTATTTT
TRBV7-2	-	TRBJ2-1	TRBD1	CASSLKTGDNEQFF	TGTGCCAGCAGCTTAAAGACAGGGGACAATGAGCAGTTCTTC
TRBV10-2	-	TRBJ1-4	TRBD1	CASSDRGVGEKLFF	TGCGCCAGCAGTGACAGGGGGGTAGGGGAAAAACTGTTTTTT
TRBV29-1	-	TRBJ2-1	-	CSVEAGLYNEQFF	TGCAGCGTTGAAGCTGGGCTCTACAATGAGCAGTTCTTC
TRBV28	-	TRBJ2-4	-	CASSSRLVSDKNIQYF	TGTGCCAGCAGTTCGCGACTAGTGTCTGACAAAAACATTCAGTACTTC
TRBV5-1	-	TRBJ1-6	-	CASSLELNSPLHF	TGCGCCAGCAGCTTAGAACTTAATTCACCCCTCCACTTT
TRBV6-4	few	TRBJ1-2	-	CASSATSRGDVSGYTF	TGTGCCAGCAGTGCCACCTCCAGGGGAGACGTTTCTGGCTACACCTTC
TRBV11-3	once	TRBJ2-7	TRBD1	CASSARQGGEQYF	TGTGCCAGCAGCGCACGACAGGGCGGCGAGCAGTACTTC
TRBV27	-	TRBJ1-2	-	CASSLVRTGGGYTF	TGTGCCAGCAGTTTGGTGAGGACGGGCGGGGGCTACACCTTC
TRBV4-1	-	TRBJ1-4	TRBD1	CASSQLTRDRERKLFF	TGCGCCAGCAGCCAACTTACCAGGGACAGGGAAAGAAAACTGTTTTTT
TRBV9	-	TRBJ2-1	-	CASSASGTSYNEQFF	TGTGCCAGCAGCGCCTCCGGGACATCTTACAATGAGCAGTTCTTC
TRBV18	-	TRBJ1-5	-	CASSPAGGSNQPQHF	TGTGCCAGCTCACCAGCGGGGGGTAGCAATCAGCCCCAGCATTTT
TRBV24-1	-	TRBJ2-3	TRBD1	CATSDWGTGSDTQYF	TGTGCCACCAGTGATTGGGGGACAGGGTCAGATACGCAGTATTTT
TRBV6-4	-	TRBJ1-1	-	CASPVVRLDTEAFF	TGTGCCAGCCCGGTGGTCAGGTTGGACACTGAAGCTTTCTTT
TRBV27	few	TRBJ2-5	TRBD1	CASSLISTDRDRETQYF	TGTGCCAGCAGCCTCATTAGTACCGACAGGGATCGGGAGACCCAGTACTTC
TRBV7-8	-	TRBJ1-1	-	CASRQINTEAFF	TGTGCCAGCAGACAGATAAACACTGAAGCTTTCTTT
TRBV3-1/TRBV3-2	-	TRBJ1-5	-	CASSQHQEGQPQHF	TGTGCCAGCAGCCAACACCAGGAGGGTCAGCCCCAGCATTTT
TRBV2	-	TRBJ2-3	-	CASIFRPGLADTQYF	TGTGCCAGCATATTTCGACCCGGGTTGGCAGATACGCAGTATTTT
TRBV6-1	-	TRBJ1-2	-	CASSEGSYGYTF	TGTGCCAGCAGTGAAGGCAGCTATGGCTACACCTTC
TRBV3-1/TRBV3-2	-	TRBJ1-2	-	CASSQGLEYYGYTF	TGTGCCAGCAGCCAAGGCTTAGAGTACTATGGCTACACCTTC
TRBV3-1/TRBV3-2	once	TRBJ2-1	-	CASSQRLSSYNEQFF	TGTGCCAGCAGCCAGAGGCTGTCCTCCTACAATGAGCAGTTCTTC
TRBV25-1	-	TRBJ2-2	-	CASSVWLGGSDTGELFF	TGTGCCAGCAGTGTGTGGTTAGGGGGTTCGGACACCGGGGAGCTGTTTTTT
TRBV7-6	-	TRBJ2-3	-	CASSASLAQDTQYF	TGTGCCAGCAGCGCTAGCCTAGCGCAAGATACGCAGTATTTT
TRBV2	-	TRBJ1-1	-	CASSVSNAFF	TGTGCCAGCAGTGTCAGTAACGCTTTCTTT
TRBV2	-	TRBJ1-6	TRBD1	CASRLGQFGSPLHF	TGTGCCAGCCGGCTGGGACAGTTTGGTTCACCCCTCCACTTT
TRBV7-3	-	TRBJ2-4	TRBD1	CASSLQQGNIQYF	TGTGCCAGCAGCTTGCAACAGGGGAACATTCAGTACTTC
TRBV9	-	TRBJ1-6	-	CASSVVSGPFSPLHF	TGTGCCAGCAGCGTAGTCAGCGGACCTTTTTCACCCCTCCACTTT
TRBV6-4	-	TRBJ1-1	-	CASSEVQGKGAEAFF	TGTGCCAGCAGTGAGGTCCAGGGGAAAGGAGCTGAAGCTTTCTTT
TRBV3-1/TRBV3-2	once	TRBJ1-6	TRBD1	CASSQVAGQVYNSPLHF	TGTGCCAGCAGCCAAGTTGCGGGACAGGTTTATAATTCACCCCTCCACTTT
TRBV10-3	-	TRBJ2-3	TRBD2	CAISEPAGTSGGARDTQYF	TGTGCCATCAGTGAGCCCGCCGGGACTAGCGGGGGGGCCCGAGATACGCAGTATTTT
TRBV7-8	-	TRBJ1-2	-	CASSKGHGYTF	TGTGCCAGCAGCAAGGGGCATGGCTACACCTTC
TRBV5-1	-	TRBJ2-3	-	CASSLRGDTQYF	TGCGCCAGCAGCTTGCGAGGAGATACGCAGTATTTT
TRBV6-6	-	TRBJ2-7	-	CASRHYFPYEQYF	TGTGCCAGTAGACATTACTTTCCCTACGAGCAGTACTTC
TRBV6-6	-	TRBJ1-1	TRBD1	CASSYGQGADTEAFF	TGTGCCAGCAGTTACGGACAGGGGGCGGACACTGAAGCTTTCTTT
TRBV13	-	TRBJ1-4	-	CVAFDGFEKLFF	TGTGTCGCTTTTGATGGCTTCGAAAAACTGTTTTTT
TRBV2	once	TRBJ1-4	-	CASSSGGLNEKLFF	TGTGCCAGCAGCTCGGGGGGCCTCAATGAAAAACTGTTTTTT
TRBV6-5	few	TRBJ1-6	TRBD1	CASMGQNSPLHF	TGTGCCAGCATGGGACAGAATTCACCCCTCCACTTT
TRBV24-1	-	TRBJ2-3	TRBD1	CATSAGQGALDTQYF	TGTGCCACCAGTGCGGGACAGGGAGCTCTGGATACGCAGTATTTT
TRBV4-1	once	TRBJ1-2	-	CASSQASTGINYGYTF	TGCGCCAGCAGCCAAGCCTCTACGGGGATTAACTATGGCTACACCTTC
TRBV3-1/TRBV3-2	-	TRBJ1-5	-	CASSNRHASNQPQHF	TGTGCCAGCAGCAATCGACATGCCAGCAATCAGCCCCAGCATTTT
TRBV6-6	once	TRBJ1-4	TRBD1	CASSRMDSGSGGANEKLFF	TGTGCCAGCAGTCGGATGGATAGCGGATCAGGGGGAGCTAATGAAAAACTGTTTTTT
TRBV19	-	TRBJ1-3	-	CASSYSGGRTSGNTIYF	TGTGCCAGTAGTTACTCCGGCGGCAGAACTTCTGGAAACACCATATATTTT
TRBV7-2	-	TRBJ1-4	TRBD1	CASSRTGQPNEKLFF	TGTGCCAGCAGCCGGACAGGGCAACCGAATGAAAAACTGTTTTTT